Here is one TCR beta chain with its context. The data belong to a study of blood T cell repertoires in COVID-19. Study background: Acute and convalescent COVID-19 specimens originated in the United States, Italy and Spain. T cells, B-cell-depleted T cells, or PBMCs provided the cDNA or gDNA that served as material.

In the authors' workflow: Cell counts per sample came from amplifying reference gene primers. Assay used: immunoSEQ multiplex PCR; TCRdb lists only in-frame clones, some missing. V and J calls and clone size are as listed in that table; D and trimming were resolved from the DNA. The sample lists 120,000 or so clones, about 88% occurring once. Trimming removed 4 bases at V and 0 bases at J, with 18 bases between. The CDR3 extends over 17 amino acids. The V gene's germline CDR1 is LGHNA and CDR2 YNFKEQ. This receptor was obtained from an elderly woman with acute or convalescent COVID-19. The V and J genes are TRBV4-2 and TRBJ1-1; tentatively, D is TRBD1 (5 bases). Source material: peripheral blood. The CDR3 DNA reads as TGTGCCAGCAGCCGTTATAAGGAGGCGGGGCTGAACACTGAAGCTTTCTTT. Its translation: CASSRYKEAGLNTEAFF.